This T cell receptor beta chain derives from a study of blood T cell repertoires in COVID-19. Study as a whole: Spain, Italy and the United States supplied samples that represented acute and convalescent COVID-19.

Adults between roughly 18 and 95 years of age took part from under 25 US areas. Trimming shortened V by 0 bases and J by 13 bases, and 9 bases separated the two germline ends. The CDR3 runs 12 residues. CDR1 is LGHNA and CDR2 is YNFKEQ in the germline V gene. Profiling relied on immunoSEQ multiplex PCR, and the TCRdb table lists in-frame clones only, not all of them. The sample yields a few hundred thousand clones, approximately 86% seen once. Sample: PBMCs or T cells enriched from blood (not recorded which). The chain is built from TRBV4-2 and TRBJ2-2; D is undetermined. The sequence was obtained from a middle-aged woman with acute COVID-19. The DNA of the CDR3 is TGTGCCAGCAGCCAAGAGGCAGAAAGGCTGTTTTTT. It encodes CASSQEAERLFF.